This TCR beta chain stems from a study of beta chain features in type 1 diabetes. Background on the study: Examination spanned around 110 million sorted cells from all samples.

The study reverse transcribed the entire isolated RNA, so it sequenced expressed TCRB transcripts. Repertoires were generated with immunoSEQ multiplex PCR, while TCRdb's copy carries only in-frame clones and drops some. The sample records about 270,000 clones, roughly 13% being singletons. Purity exceeded 95% in all sorted populations. Study-level findings and limits: In all four CD4+ subsets, TCRB CDR3 length was significantly, moderately reduced in type 1 diabetes.

To note about this clone: Its antigen is unidentified.

The germline gives CDR1 LNHDA, CDR2 SQIVND (reference sequence). V gave up 2 bases and J gave up 5 bases, with 7 bases separating them. The CDR3 consists of 12 residues. The chain carries TRBV19 and TRBJ2-7; the D is unclear. The sample comprised naive CD4+ T cells from blood. The TCR comes from a man aged 30-40 years with type 1 diabetes. The CDR3 DNA is TGTGCCAGTAGTATATCAGGCCACGAGCAGTACTTC. This translates into CASSISGHEQYF.